Shown below are 7 T cell receptor beta chains from a single sample sequenced in a study of OX40 agonist ivuxolimab in advanced cancers. TCRdb's copy holds only in-frame clones and misses some; the assay was immunoSEQ multiplex PCR. This table holds about 46,000 clones, about 89% found once. Here the sequenced sample was CD4+ or CD8+ T cells sorted from blood, taken in a trial of the OX40 agonist ivuxolimab. These receptors were collected from an adult with an advanced solid tumor such as melanoma, head and neck, liver or kidney cancer.

The V and J genes are TRBV27 and TRBJ1-1; D not resolved. Germline V gene lookup returns CDR1 MNHEY and CDR2 SMNVEV (reference sequence). The V and J ends lost 7 bases and 1 base respectively, with 13 bases between them. This CDR3 spans 14 amino acids. CDR3 coding DNA: TGTGCCAGCACCCCTCTCTCGGGGAACACTGAAGCTTTCTTT. Translated: CASTPLSGNTEAFF.

The chain couples TRBV5-6 to TRBJ2-4, with a possible D match to TRBD1 (6 bases). In germline, CDR1 is SGHDT, CDR2 YYEEEE. Between the trimmed V and J ends, which lost 4 bases and 12 bases, there was a span of 20 bases. The CDR3 extends over 14 amino acids. The CDR3 here is CASSLGQFPRDQYF. Written as DNA, the CDR3 is TGTGCCAGCAGCCTCGGACAGTTCCCCCGGGATCAGTACTTC.

For the CDR3, the DNA is TGTGCCAGCAATTCTATGACAGGGGTGGACACTGAAGCTTTCTTT. Protein: CASNSMTGVDTEAFF. The rearrangement joins TRBV28 to TRBJ1-1, with 8 nucleotides matching TRBD1. The germline gives CDR1 MDHEN, CDR2 SYDVKM. Germline trimming cut 7 bases from V and 3 bases from J; bases unmatched to any gene: 10. This CDR3 comprises 15 residues.

The chain employs TRBV21-1 and TRBJ1-4; TRBD1, the table's D call, was not compared with the DNA. TRBV21-1 is deemed a pseudogene. This CDR3 has 15 residues. The CDR3 protein is CASSNKQAANEKLFF. CDR3 nucleotide sequence: TGTGCCAGCAGCAACAAACAGGCGGCGAATGAAAAACTGTTTTTT.

The chain carries TRBV29-1 and TRBJ1-1; no reliable D call. Per germline, CDR1 SQVTM and CDR2 ANQGSEA. V lost 3 bases and J 4 bases, leaving 15 bases between the germline ends. The CDR3 contains 14 residues. The CDR3 sequence: CSVDGLQIGTEAFF. Written as DNA, the CDR3 is TGCAGCGTTGACGGGCTGCAAATAGGCACTGAAGCTTTCTTT.

By share, this clone ranks as medium-sized (0.01 to 0.1%). The chain couples TRBV28 to TRBJ2-7; D is undetermined. The CDR3 runs 14 residues. Trimming cost V 5 bases and J 6 bases, with 17 bases left between them. Germline loops: CDR1 MDHEN, CDR2 SYDVKM. The CDR3 nucleotides are TGTGCCAGCAGTCGCGATGCGAGTGATTGCGAGCAGTACTTC. It is translated as CASSRDASDCEQYF.

This clone has just one count. The V call is TRBV25-1, the J call TRBJ1-1; 9 nucleotides agree with TRBD1. Germline-derived CDR1 and CDR2 are MGHDK and SYGVNS. There are 16 residues in the CDR3. J lost 8 bases, V lost 4 bases, and 14 bases had no gene match. The CDR3 protein is CASSGRTGAVFGEAFF. DNA for the CDR3: TGTGCCAGCAGTGGTCGGACAGGGGCGGTTTTTGGGGAAGCTTTCTTT.